This T cell receptor (beta chain) was profiled in a study of T cell clonotyping in hematopoietic cell transplantation. Findings and limits, study-wide: CD4 and CD8 repertoire contributions could not be separated without sorting. After transplant, recipient diversity fell while pathologically expanded clonotypes grew through day 180.

About this clone itself: Antigen specificity is unknown.

The CDR3 has 14 residues. Trimming stripped 1 base from V and 6 bases from J, with 14 bases between. The V gene's germline CDR1 is SGHRS and CDR2 YFSETQ. The protocol was immunoSEQ multiplex PCR, while the TCRdb copy is restricted to in-frame clones and leaves out a portion. The sample shows approximately 44,000 clones, roughly 94% of them seen only once. This clonotype was obtained from a woman in her forties or fifties in good health. Some clones in this sample may be carry-over from other donors' samples. Sequencing input: peripheral blood mononuclear cells. This chain uses TRBV5-1 with TRBJ2-7; possibly TRBD1 for D (5 bases). The CDR3 DNA reads TGCGCCAGCAGCTTGATGGCAGGGCCAGGCGAGCAGTACTTC. It codes for CASSLMAGPGEQYF.